The 17 T cell receptor beta chains below all came from one sample that was sequenced in a study of cytomegalovirus exposure and HLA in healthy donors. Primers included in the PCR were 60 Vbeta and 13 Jbeta primers. TCRdb's copy holds only in-frame clones and misses some; the assay was immunoSEQ multiplex PCR. The sample consists of tens of thousands of clones, roughly two thirds of them appearing once. Sequencing used PBMCs. These receptors were taken from a man between 40 and 49 years old in good health and CMV-seropositive.

This chain connects TRBV6-5 to TRBJ1-1, with a tentative D call TRBD1 (6 bases). Per the germline V gene, CDR1 is MNHEY and CDR2 is SVGAGI. Trimming shortened V by 2 bases and J by 4 bases, and 11 bases separated the two germline ends. This CDR3 has 14 residues. The CDR3 spells CASSYKDSGTEAFF. The CDR3 region has the DNA TGTGCCAGCAGTTACAAGGACAGCGGCACTGAAGCTTTCTTT.

The rearrangement uses TRBV6-1 and TRBJ1-2; 10 bases fit TRBD1. Germline V gene sequence: CDR1 MNHNS, CDR2 SASEGT. The CDR3 spans 16 residues. V was clipped by 3 bases and J by 8 bases; unmatched bases: 12. The CDR3 loop is CASSERPGGTGVGYTF. The CDR3 DNA reads TGTGCCAGCAGTGAGAGGCCGGGCGGGACAGGGGTGGGCTACACCTTC.

The CDR3 reads CASSYTGSTGELFF. CDR3 nucleotides: TGTGCCAGCAGTTACACAGGGAGCACCGGGGAGCTGTTTTTT. This chain links TRBV6-5 with TRBJ2-2; a weak D match, TRBD1 (6 bases). This CDR3 is 14 amino acids long. With 2 bases removed from V and 4 bases from J, the gap between germline ends came to 8 bases. Germline V gene data show CDR1 as MNHEY and CDR2 as SVGAGI.

V gene TRBV4-1 combines with J gene TRBJ1-1; D is possibly TRBD1 (6 bases). V lost 4 bases and J lost 1, with 10 bases in between. The germline CDR1 and CDR2 sequences are MGHRA and YSYEKL. The CDR3 consists of 14 residues. The CDR3 region is CASSRGQQNTEAFF. The CDR3 nucleotides read TGCGCCAGCAGCCGCGGACAGCAGAACACTGAAGCTTTCTTT.

As for this clone: A junction boundary mismatches the germline segment, possibly from a read error. The DNA of the CDR3 is TGTGCCAGCAGTGAGGACAGGGGCTATAGCTACACCTTC. This gives the protein CASSEDRGYSYTF. The rearrangement joins TRBV2 to TRBJ1-2, with TRBD1 matching over 9 bases. There are 13 residues in the CDR3. Germline V CDR1 and CDR2: SNHLY, FYNNEI.

The chain has TRBV4-3 and TRBJ1-5; no definite D call. The CDR3 contains 15 residues. The germline CDR1 and CDR2 sequences are LGHNA and YSLEER. Trimming pared 0 bases from V and 4 bases from J, leaving 10 bases between. CDR3 in DNA: TGCGCCAGCAGCCAAGATCTTTCGGGGAATCAGCCCCAGCATTTT. Protein product: CASSQDLSGNQPQHF.

This sequence joins TRBV27 and TRBJ2-7; D not certain. The germline V gene has CDR1 MNHEY and CDR2 SMNVEV (reference sequence). The germline V and J ends were trimmed by 0 bases and 3 bases, with 15 bases remaining between them. This CDR3 has 16 amino acids. The CDR3 spells CASSLSIGSVYYEQYF. The CDR3 bases are TGTGCCAGCAGTTTATCGATCGGGTCTGTTTACTACGAGCAGTACTTC.

The chain recombines TRBV20-1 with TRBJ2-1; D unclear. Between the trimmed V and J ends, which lost 5 bases and 7 bases, there was a span of 9 bases. Per the germline V gene, CDR1 is DFQATT and CDR2 is SNEGSKA (reference sequence). The CDR3 extends over 11 amino acids. DNA of the CDR3: TGCAGTGCTTCGATCCAGAATGAGCAGTTCTTC. It codes for CSASIQNEQFF.

The V gene is TRBV2, the J gene TRBJ2-5, with 7 bases that match TRBD2. Germline values: CDR1 SNHLY, CDR2 FYNNEI. The V gene end was trimmed by 0 bases and the J gene end by 5 bases; junction bases not matched to a gene: 6. This CDR3 comprises 15 residues. The CDR3 sequence is CASSEAGGPGETQYF. In DNA form, the CDR3 reads TGTGCCAGCAGTGAAGCGGGAGGGCCCGGGGAGACCCAGTACTTC.

The chain uses TRBV5-1 and TRBJ2-1; 8 bases match TRBD2. J gave up 9 bases and V 4 bases, and 15 bases lay outside the gene matches. The germline V gene encodes CDR1 SGHRS and CDR2 YFSETQ. CDR3 length: 16 amino acids. The CDR3 spells CASSSGLAVGSGEQFF. CDR3 DNA sequence: TGCGCCAGCAGCAGTGGACTAGCTGTTGGGTCTGGTGAGCAGTTCTTC.

The V gene is TRBV6-1, the J gene TRBJ2-7; maybe TRBD2 (5 bases). The ends were cut back, 3 bases at V and 2 bases at J, with 11 bases in the middle. The CDR3 is 14 residues long. Germline values: CDR1 MNHNS, CDR2 SASEGT. The CDR3 protein is CASSDSGRTYEQYF. CDR3 DNA sequence: TGTGCCAGCAGTGACAGCGGAAGAACCTACGAGCAGTACTTC.

This clone has just a few counts. The genes are TRBV19 and TRBJ1-6, with 7 nucleotides matching TRBD1. CDR3 length equals 14 residues. Looked up from germline, CDR1 is LNHDA and CDR2 is SQIVND (reference sequence). The V segment lost 3 bases and the J segment 9 bases; nucleotides outside the gene matches: 5. CDR3 bases: TGTGCCAGTAGTATGGGGGACAGCATTTCACCCCTCCACTTT. This sequence encodes CASSMGDSISPLHF. Using reference TRBV19 and TRBJ1-6 for the parts outside the CDR3, the full variable domain is DGGITQSPKYLFRKEGQNVTLSCEQNLNHDAMYWYRQDPGQGLRLIYYSQIVNDFQKGDIAEGYSVSREKKESFPLTVTSAQKNPTAFYLCASSMGDSISPLHFGNGTRLTVT.

The CDR3: CASSQSQLAGIDEQFF. CDR3 sequence (DNA): TGCGCCAGCAGCCAATCTCAACTAGCGGGAATCGATGAGCAGTTCTTC. This chain connects TRBV4-1 to TRBJ2-1; 10 bases align to TRBD2. The V gene end was trimmed by 2 bases and the J gene end by 8 bases; junction bases not matched to a gene: 9. CDR3 length equals 16 residues. CDR1 and CDR2 (germline): MGHRA, YSYEKL.

This rearrangement joins TRBV6-1 to TRBJ2-2, with no clear D. The V gene lost 4 bases and the J gene lost 0 bases, with 9 bases spanning the gap. CDR1 and CDR2 from the germline V gene are MNHNS and SASEGT. This CDR3 has 15 residues. CDR3 sequence (DNA): TGTGCCAGCAGTGTGAGGAGCTCGAACACCGGGGAGCTGTTTTTT. This gives the protein CASSVRSSNTGELFF.

The CDR3 reads CASSVMLTGTGNTIYF. The CDR3 DNA is TGTGCCAGCAGCGTGATGTTAACAGGGACGGGAAACACCATATATTTT. V and J are TRBV5-6 and TRBJ1-3; possibly TRBD1 for D (6 bases). The germline V gene encodes CDR1 SGHDT and CDR2 YYEEEE. The V end was cut by 4 bases, the J end by 4 bases, with 18 bases between. The length of the CDR3 is 16 residues.

This clone was detected only a few times. J is TRBJ2-1 and V is TRBV6-1, with no clear D. Trimming shortened V by 2 bases and J by 10 bases, and 6 bases separated the two germline ends. The germline V gene encodes CDR1 MNHNS and CDR2 SASEGT. The CDR3 consists of 11 residues. CDR3 sequence (DNA): TGTGCCAGCAGTGAATACCAGGAGCAGTTCTTC. Amino acid sequence: CASSEYQEQFF.

The chain is built from TRBV7-9 and TRBJ2-1, with D possibly matching TRBD2 (6 bases). Germline lookup yields CDR1 SEHNR and CDR2 FQNEAQ (reference sequence). The CDR3 length is 16 residues. Trimming cost V 3 bases and J 1 base, with 13 bases left between them. CDR3 residues: CASSLGRPVSYNEQFF. For the CDR3, the DNA is TGTGCCAGCAGCTTGGGGAGGCCAGTGTCCTACAATGAGCAGTTCTTC.